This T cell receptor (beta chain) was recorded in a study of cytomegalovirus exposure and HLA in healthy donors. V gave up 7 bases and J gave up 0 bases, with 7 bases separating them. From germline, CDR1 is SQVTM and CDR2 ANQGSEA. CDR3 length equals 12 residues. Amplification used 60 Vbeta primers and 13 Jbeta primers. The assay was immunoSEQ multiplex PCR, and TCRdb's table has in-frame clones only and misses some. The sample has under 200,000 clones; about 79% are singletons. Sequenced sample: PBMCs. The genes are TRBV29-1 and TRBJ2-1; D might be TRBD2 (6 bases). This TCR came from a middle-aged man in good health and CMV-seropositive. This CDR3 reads CSAGSSYNEQFF. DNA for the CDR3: TGCAGCGCCGGGAGCTCCTACAATGAGCAGTTCTTC.